This T cell receptor (beta chain) was recorded in a study of OX40 agonist ivuxolimab in advanced cancers. For the study at large: Three patients had partial responses: one hepatocellular carcinoma, two cutaneous melanoma. Whole-study findings and limits: Patients who responded partially at 0.1-3.0 mg/kg showed clonal expansion ranking among the lowest.

This clone has a single count. What it binds is not known. Autoimmune disease history or systemic immunosuppression excluded patients. Sequencing used immunoSEQ multiplex PCR; TCRdb keeps in-frame clones, though not all of them. Among about 82,000 clones, around four fifths were seen once, and the ten largest hold 0.7% to 0.9%. The CDR3 spans 16 residues. J lost 5 bases, V lost 1 base, and 9 bases had no gene match. Germline CDR1 and CDR2: SEHNR and FQNEAQ (reference sequence). The J gene is TRBJ2-5, the V gene TRBV7-9, with 8 bases aligning to TRBD2. The sequenced sample was CD4+ or CD8+ T cells sorted from blood, obtained in a trial of the OX40 agonist ivuxolimab. This TCR came from an adult with an advanced solid tumor such as melanoma, head and neck, liver or kidney cancer. CDR3 DNA: TGTGCCAGCAGCTTAGTCGGGAGGGGCCCGTCGGAGACCCAGTACTTC. It is translated as CASSLVGRGPSETQYF.